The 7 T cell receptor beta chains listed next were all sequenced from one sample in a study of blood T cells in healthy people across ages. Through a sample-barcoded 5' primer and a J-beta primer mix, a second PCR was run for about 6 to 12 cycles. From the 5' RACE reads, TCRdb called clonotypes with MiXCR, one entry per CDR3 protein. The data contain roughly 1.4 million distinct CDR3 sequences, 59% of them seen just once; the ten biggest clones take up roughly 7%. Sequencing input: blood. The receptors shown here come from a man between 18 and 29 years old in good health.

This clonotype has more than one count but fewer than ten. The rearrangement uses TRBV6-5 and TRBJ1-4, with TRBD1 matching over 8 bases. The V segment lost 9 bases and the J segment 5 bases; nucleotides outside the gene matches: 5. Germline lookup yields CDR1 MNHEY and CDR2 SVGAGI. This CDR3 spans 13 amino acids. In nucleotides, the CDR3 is TGTGCCAGTTCGGGGACAGGAAATGAAAAACTGTTTTTT. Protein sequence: CASSGTGNEKLFF.

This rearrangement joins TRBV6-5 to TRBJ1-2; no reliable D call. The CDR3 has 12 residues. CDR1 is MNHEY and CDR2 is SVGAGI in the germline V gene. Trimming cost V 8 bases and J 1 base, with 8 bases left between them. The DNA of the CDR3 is TGTGCCAGCGCGCGGGGTAACTATGGCTACACCTTC. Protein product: CASARGNYGYTF.

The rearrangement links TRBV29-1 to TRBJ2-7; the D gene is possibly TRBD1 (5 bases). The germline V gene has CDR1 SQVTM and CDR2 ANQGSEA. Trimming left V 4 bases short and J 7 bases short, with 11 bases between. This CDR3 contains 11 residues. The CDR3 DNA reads TGCAGCGTTGCAGGGTTAGGTGAGCAGTACTTC. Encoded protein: CSVAGLGEQYF.

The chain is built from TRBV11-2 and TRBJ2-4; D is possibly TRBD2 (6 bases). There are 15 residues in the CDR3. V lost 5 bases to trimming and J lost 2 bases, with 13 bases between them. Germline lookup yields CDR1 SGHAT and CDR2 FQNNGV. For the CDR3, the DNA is TGTGCCAGCAGCCTCTTGGGGGGATCCAAAAACATTCAGTACTTC. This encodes CASSLLGGSKNIQYF.

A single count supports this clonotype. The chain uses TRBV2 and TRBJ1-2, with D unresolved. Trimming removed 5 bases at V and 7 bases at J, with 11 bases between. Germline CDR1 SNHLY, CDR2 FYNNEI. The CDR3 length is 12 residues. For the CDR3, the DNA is TGTGCCAGCAGTCCGGACGAGGGTGGCTACACCTTC. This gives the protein CASSPDEGGYTF.

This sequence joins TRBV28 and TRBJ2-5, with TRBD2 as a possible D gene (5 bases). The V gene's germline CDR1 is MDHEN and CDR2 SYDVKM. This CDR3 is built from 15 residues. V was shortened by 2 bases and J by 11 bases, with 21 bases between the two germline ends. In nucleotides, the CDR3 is TGTGCCAGCAGTTTAATTCGGGGTCCCTCTGAGGAGCAGTACTTC. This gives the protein CASSLIRGPSEEQYF.

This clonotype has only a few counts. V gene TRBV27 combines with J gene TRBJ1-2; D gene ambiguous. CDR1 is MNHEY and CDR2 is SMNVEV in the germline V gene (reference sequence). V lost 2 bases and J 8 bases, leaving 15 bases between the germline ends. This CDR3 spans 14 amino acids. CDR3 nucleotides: TGTGCCAGCAGTTTAGTAGACGGTTATGGAGGCTACACCTTC. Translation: CASSLVDGYGGYTF.